This is a list of T cell receptor beta chains from one sample in a study of vaccination and CD4 T cells after COVID-19. No antigen has been identified for these receptors. Each CDR3 protein gets one entry after TCRdb re-called the PCR reads with MiXCR. In the table there are approximately 12,000 distinct CDR3 sequences, around 30% of which are singletons. The source material was cultured CD4+ T cells from blood. The receptor set was obtained from a human donor with COVID-19. CDR3s include the opening cysteine and the closing phenylalanine or tryptophan. The D gene is left open where the match is weak. Rows may omit the clone size; those that give it use once, few, many or a size class.

TRBJ2-7 . TRBV7-2 TRBD2 TGTGCCAGCAGCCCACCCGGACTAGATGCCAACGAGCAGTACTTC CASSPPGLDANEQYF
TRBJ1-5 few TRBV25-1 . TGTGCCAGCAGTGCGGAGACGGGACGCTCATGGGGTCAGCCCCAGCATTTT CASSAETGRSWGQPQHF
TRBJ2-5 . TRBV20-1 . TGCAGTGCTACCGGGCCGAAGCGGGCTAAAGAGACCCAGTACTTC CSATGPKRAKETQYF
TRBJ2-4 few TRBV5-1 TRBD1 TGCGCCAGCAGCGAGGGACAGGGAATAAACATTCAGTACTTC CASSEGQGINIQYF
TRBJ2-5 . TRBV5-4 . TGTGCCAGCAGCTTAGTCCCCCCGGAGACCCAGTACTTC CASSLVPPETQYF
TRBJ1-2 . TRBV20-1 TRBD1 TGCAGTGCGGGGCAGGGGGCGGGTGGCTACACCTTC CSAGQGAGGYTF
TRBJ1-3 few TRBV29-1 . TGCAGCGTTGACCCATCAGGCTCTGGAAACACCATATATTTT CSVDPSGSGNTIYF
TRBJ1-6 . TRBV6-1 . TGTGCCAGCGGACAGCCTAATAATTCACCCCTCCACTTT CASGQPNNSPLHF
TRBJ1-6 medium-sized TRBV27 TRBD1 TGTGCCAGCCAGTGGGACAGGACGGGGTCACCCCTCCACTTT CASQWDRTGSPLHF
TRBJ1-1 few TRBV27 . TGTGCCAGCAGTTTAGCCCTTCCGACGGAGAACACTGAAGCTTTCTTT CASSLALPTENTEAFF
TRBJ1-4 . TRBV25-1 . TGTGCCAGCAGAAGGGGAGGGCAGGGAGATGAAAAACTGTTTTTT CASRRGGQGDEKLFF
TRBJ1-2 . TRBV6-1 . TGTGCCAGCAGTCACGACATAGCCGCGCGGGGGGCGGGCTACACCTTC CASSHDIAARGAGYTF
TRBJ2-1 . TRBV7-3 . TGTGCCAGCAGCTTAACGGGTGGCGGGGCGATATACAATGAGCAGTTCTTC CASSLTGGGAIYNEQFF
TRBJ2-2 few TRBV5-4 . TGTGCCAGCAGTAAGGGGAGGGGGGACACCGGGGAGCTGTTTTTT CASSKGRGDTGELFF
TRBJ2-1 few TRBV6-1 TRBD1 TGTGCCAGCAGTGGACAGGGGAATGAGCAGTTCTTC CASSGQGNEQFF
TRBJ1-5 few TRBV4-2 . TGTGCCAGCAGCCAAGAGGGCGGGGGGCCTCAGCCCCAGCATTTT CASSQEGGGPQPQHF
TRBJ1-6 . TRBV20-1 . TGCAGTGCTACCGTGGGGAATTCACCCCTCCACTTT CSATVGNSPLHF
TRBJ2-3 few TRBV6-1 TRBD2 TGTGCCAGCAGCGTATCCGGGCTAGCGGGGGGTAGGGCAGATACGCAGTATTTT CASSVSGLAGGRADTQYF
TRBJ2-3 few TRBV24-1 . TGTGCCACCAGTGATCGAGGGGGGACTAGCACAGATACGCAGTATTTT CATSDRGGTSTDTQYF